The present TCR beta chain was sequenced within a study of blood T cell repertoires in COVID-19. Across the study: PBMCs, B-cell-depleted T cells, or T cells provided the cDNA or gDNA that made up the material.

J lost 9 bases, V lost 4 bases, and 6 bases had no gene match. CDR3 length equals 16 residues. Per germline, CDR1 LNHDA and CDR2 SQIVND (reference sequence). In the authors' methods: Amplified reference gene primers provided the basis for estimating nucleated cell counts. Profiling relied on immunoSEQ multiplex PCR, and the TCRdb table lists in-frame clones only, not all of them. D and trimming were read from the DNA, whereas the V and J calls and clone size are those reported in that table. The sample includes 150,000 to 180,000 clones, nearly 80% of them seen just once. The source material was peripheral blood. The sequence derives from a man at least 80 years old with acute or convalescent COVID-19. This chain connects TRBV19 to TRBJ2-1; 16 bases align to TRBD2. The DNA for the CDR3 is TGTGCCAGTAGTACTGGGACTAGCGGGGGGGCTGCTGAGCAGTTCTTC. Protein product: CASSTGTSGGAAEQFF.